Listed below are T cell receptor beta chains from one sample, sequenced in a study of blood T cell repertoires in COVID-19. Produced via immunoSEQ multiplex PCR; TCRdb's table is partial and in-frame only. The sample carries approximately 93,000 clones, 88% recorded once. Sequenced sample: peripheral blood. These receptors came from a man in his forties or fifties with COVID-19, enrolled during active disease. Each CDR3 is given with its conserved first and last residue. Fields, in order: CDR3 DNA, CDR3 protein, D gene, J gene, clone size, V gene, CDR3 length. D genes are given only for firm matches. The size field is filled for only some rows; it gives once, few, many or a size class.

cdr3_nt: TGCGCCAGCAGCTATCCTTCAGGGAACACTGAAGCTTTCTTT; cdr3_aa: CASSYPSGNTEAFF; d_call: NA; j_call: TRBJ1-1; clone_size: NA; v_call: TRBV5-1; cdr3_length: 14
cdr3_nt: TGTGCCAGCAGCTCGGACAGGGCTTACTATGGCTACACCTTC; cdr3_aa: CASSSDRAYYGYTF; d_call: TRBD1; j_call: TRBJ1-2; clone_size: NA; v_call: TRBV11-2; cdr3_length: 14
cdr3_nt: TGTGCCAGCAGTTATAGGGAGACAGATACGCAGTATTTT; cdr3_aa: CASSYRETDTQYF; d_call: NA; j_call: TRBJ2-3; clone_size: NA; v_call: TRBV6-2/TRBV6-3; cdr3_length: 13
cdr3_nt: TGTGCCAGCAGTTGGGGGGGGGCCCTCGGTTCACCCCTCCACTTT; cdr3_aa: CASSWGGALGSPLHF; d_call: NA; j_call: TRBJ1-6; clone_size: NA; v_call: TRBV6-2/TRBV6-3; cdr3_length: 15
cdr3_nt: TGTGCCAGCAGCTTGGGACTGAAGAATGAAGCTTTCTTT; cdr3_aa: CASSLGLKNEAFF; d_call: NA; j_call: TRBJ1-1; clone_size: NA; v_call: TRBV11-2; cdr3_length: 13
cdr3_nt: TGTGCCAGCGTGCGGGGTGGGCGCAATCAGCCCCAGCATTTT; cdr3_aa: CASVRGGRNQPQHF; d_call: NA; j_call: TRBJ1-5; clone_size: NA; v_call: TRBV28; cdr3_length: 14
cdr3_nt: TGTGCCAGCAGCAATAGTGGAGTTTTTGGCTACACCTTC; cdr3_aa: CASSNSGVFGYTF; d_call: NA; j_call: TRBJ1-2; clone_size: NA; v_call: TRBV6-5; cdr3_length: 13
cdr3_nt: TGCGCCAGCAGCCTAGGACAGCATAACACTGAAGCTTTCTTT; cdr3_aa: CASSLGQHNTEAFF; d_call: NA; j_call: TRBJ1-1; clone_size: NA; v_call: TRBV5-1; cdr3_length: 14
cdr3_nt: TGTGCCAGTAGTATTGGACAGGGCTCTGGAAACACCATATATTTT; cdr3_aa: CASSIGQGSGNTIYF; d_call: TRBD1; j_call: TRBJ1-3; clone_size: NA; v_call: TRBV19; cdr3_length: 15
cdr3_nt: TGTGCCACCAGCAGAGACGTAGGAGGGCGGGACTCACCCCTCCACTTT; cdr3_aa: CATSRDVGGRDSPLHF; d_call: NA; j_call: TRBJ1-6; clone_size: NA; v_call: TRBV15; cdr3_length: 16
cdr3_nt: TGTGCCTGGAGTGTAGATGGGCGAAGCACAGATACGCAGTATTTT; cdr3_aa: CAWSVDGRSTDTQYF; d_call: NA; j_call: TRBJ2-3; clone_size: NA; v_call: TRBV30; cdr3_length: 15
cdr3_nt: TGTGCCAGCAGTCCGCCGGGACACAGGGTGAACTATGGCTACACCTTC; cdr3_aa: CASSPPGHRVNYGYTF; d_call: NA; j_call: TRBJ1-2; clone_size: NA; v_call: TRBV5-8; cdr3_length: 16
cdr3_nt: TGTGCCACCAGATCTAGGGACAGGGACTCCTACAATGAGCAGTTCTTC; cdr3_aa: CATRSRDRDSYNEQFF; d_call: TRBD1; j_call: TRBJ2-1; clone_size: NA; v_call: TRBV15; cdr3_length: 16
cdr3_nt: TGCGCCAGCAGCCAAGATGGGGGCGGAAGTGGTAATTCACCCCTCCACTTT; cdr3_aa: CASSQDGGGSGNSPLHF; d_call: NA; j_call: TRBJ1-6; clone_size: once; v_call: TRBV4-1; cdr3_length: 17
cdr3_nt: TGTGCCAGCACTGACAGGGGGTACACCGGGGAGCTGTTTTTT; cdr3_aa: CASTDRGYTGELFF; d_call: TRBD1; j_call: TRBJ2-2; clone_size: NA; v_call: TRBV11-2; cdr3_length: 14
cdr3_nt: TGCGCCAGCAGCCAACCGGGACAGTTTCTCTATGGCTACACCTTC; cdr3_aa: CASSQPGQFLYGYTF; d_call: TRBD1; j_call: TRBJ1-2; clone_size: NA; v_call: TRBV4-1; cdr3_length: 15
cdr3_nt: TGTGCCAGCAGCTTAGGGGGGGACAGAGTTCGCAATCAGCCCCAGCATTTT; cdr3_aa: CASSLGGDRVRNQPQHF; d_call: TRBD1; j_call: TRBJ1-5; clone_size: NA; v_call: TRBV11-3; cdr3_length: 17
cdr3_nt: TGTGCCAGCAGGCAGGGAAGCACTGAAGCTTTCTTT; cdr3_aa: CASRQGSTEAFF; d_call: NA; j_call: TRBJ1-1; clone_size: few; v_call: TRBV28; cdr3_length: 12
cdr3_nt: TGTGCCACACACCGGACAGCGAACACCGGGGAGCTGTTTTTT; cdr3_aa: CATHRTANTGELFF; d_call: NA; j_call: TRBJ2-2; clone_size: few; v_call: TRBV19; cdr3_length: 14
cdr3_nt: TGTGCCAGCAGGGACAGGAGGTCTGGAAACACCATATATTTT; cdr3_aa: CASRDRRSGNTIYF; d_call: TRBD1; j_call: TRBJ1-3; clone_size: NA; v_call: TRBV2; cdr3_length: 14
cdr3_nt: TGTGCCAGCAGCTTAGCACAGGGGTGGACAGATACGCAGTATTTT; cdr3_aa: CASSLAQGWTDTQYF; d_call: TRBD1; j_call: TRBJ2-3; clone_size: NA; v_call: TRBV7-2; cdr3_length: 15
cdr3_nt: TGTGCCAGCTCACCGGGACTCACGAATCTCTACGAGCAGTACTTC; cdr3_aa: CASSPGLTNLYEQYF; d_call: NA; j_call: TRBJ2-7; clone_size: NA; v_call: TRBV18; cdr3_length: 15
cdr3_nt: TGCGCCAGCAGCCAAATCTCGGGACAAGGGGAAACTTTCGGGAAACTGTTTTTT; cdr3_aa: CASSQISGQGETFGKLFF; d_call: NA; j_call: TRBJ1-4; clone_size: NA; v_call: TRBV4-3; cdr3_length: 18
cdr3_nt: TGTGCCAGCAGCCCCCCACTAGCGCCCGGGGAGCTGTTTTTT; cdr3_aa: CASSPPLAPGELFF; d_call: TRBD2; j_call: TRBJ2-2; clone_size: NA; v_call: TRBV13; cdr3_length: 14
cdr3_nt: TGTGCCAGCAGTGACAACAGGGGGCTGGGAGGCTACACCTTC; cdr3_aa: CASSDNRGLGGYTF; d_call: TRBD1; j_call: TRBJ1-2; clone_size: NA; v_call: TRBV6-4; cdr3_length: 14
cdr3_nt: TGTGCCTGGACCAGGGGGGCCCACAATGAGCAGTTCTTC; cdr3_aa: CAWTRGAHNEQFF; d_call: NA; j_call: TRBJ2-1; clone_size: NA; v_call: TRBV30; cdr3_length: 13
cdr3_nt: TGTGCCAGCAGTTTAGGGGGGGGTCAGCCCCAGCATTTT; cdr3_aa: CASSLGGGQPQHF; d_call: NA; j_call: TRBJ1-5; clone_size: NA; v_call: TRBV6-6; cdr3_length: 13
cdr3_nt: TGCGCCAGCAGTCGGACAGGGCAGAACACCGGGGAGCTGTTTTTT; cdr3_aa: CASSRTGQNTGELFF; d_call: TRBD1; j_call: TRBJ2-2; clone_size: NA; v_call: TRBV4-1; cdr3_length: 15
cdr3_nt: TGTGCCACCAGTGACCCCGGACTAGCGGTCACCGGGGAGCTGTTTTTT; cdr3_aa: CATSDPGLAVTGELFF; d_call: TRBD2; j_call: TRBJ2-2; clone_size: NA; v_call: TRBV24-1; cdr3_length: 16
cdr3_nt: TGCGCCAGCAGCCAACCCGACAGGGCAAATGAAAAACTGTTTTTT; cdr3_aa: CASSQPDRANEKLFF; d_call: TRBD1; j_call: TRBJ1-4; clone_size: few; v_call: TRBV4-1; cdr3_length: 15
cdr3_nt: TGTGCCATCAGCCTACTTCCTAACTATGGCTACACCTTC; cdr3_aa: CAISLLPNYGYTF; d_call: NA; j_call: TRBJ1-2; clone_size: NA; v_call: TRBV10-3; cdr3_length: 13
cdr3_nt: TGCGCCAGCAGCTTGGCCGCTAGCGGGGTGGTAACCGGGGAGCTGTTTTTT; cdr3_aa: CASSLAASGVVTGELFF; d_call: TRBD2; j_call: TRBJ2-2; clone_size: NA; v_call: TRBV5-1; cdr3_length: 17
cdr3_nt: TGCGCCAGCAGCCCAGGGGGGTACACCGGGGAGCTGTTTTTT; cdr3_aa: CASSPGGYTGELFF; d_call: NA; j_call: TRBJ2-2; clone_size: few; v_call: TRBV4-1; cdr3_length: 14
cdr3_nt: TGCGCCAGCAGCTCATACCAGGATGGCTACACCTTC; cdr3_aa: CASSSYQDGYTF; d_call: NA; j_call: TRBJ1-2; clone_size: NA; v_call: TRBV5-1; cdr3_length: 12
cdr3_nt: TGTGCCAGCAGTCCACAGGGCCCCAATCAGCCCCAGCATTTT; cdr3_aa: CASSPQGPNQPQHF; d_call: NA; j_call: TRBJ1-5; clone_size: few; v_call: TRBV6-2/TRBV6-3; cdr3_length: 14
cdr3_nt: TGTGCCAGCAGCTTGGGAGGAGCTCAAAACTATGGCTACACCTTC; cdr3_aa: CASSLGGAQNYGYTF; d_call: NA; j_call: TRBJ1-2; clone_size: NA; v_call: TRBV5-5; cdr3_length: 15
cdr3_nt: TGTGCCAGCAGCGCCGAGGGCTTGGCAACTAATGAAAAACTGTTTTTT; cdr3_aa: CASSAEGLATNEKLFF; d_call: NA; j_call: TRBJ1-4; clone_size: NA; v_call: TRBV9; cdr3_length: 16
cdr3_nt: TGTGCCAGCAGCTTGGGCCTAGCTCGGGATGGCGAGCAGTACTTC; cdr3_aa: CASSLGLARDGEQYF; d_call: NA; j_call: TRBJ2-7; clone_size: NA; v_call: TRBV5-4; cdr3_length: 15
cdr3_nt: TGTGCCAGCAGCGCCACGGGGGGGAACACTGAAGCTTTCTTT; cdr3_aa: CASSATGGNTEAFF; d_call: NA; j_call: TRBJ1-1; clone_size: once; v_call: TRBV9; cdr3_length: 14
cdr3_nt: TGTGCCAGCAGTGTAACGCGGGGGGGCTACGAGCAGTACTTC; cdr3_aa: CASSVTRGGYEQYF; d_call: TRBD2; j_call: TRBJ2-7; clone_size: NA; v_call: TRBV2; cdr3_length: 14
cdr3_nt: TGTGCCAGCACCGCACAGCCCAGGGATTATGGCTACACCTTC; cdr3_aa: CASTAQPRDYGYTF; d_call: NA; j_call: TRBJ1-2; clone_size: NA; v_call: TRBV6-5; cdr3_length: 14
cdr3_nt: TGTGCCAGCAGTTTCCTTACAGGGGCCGAGCAGTACTTC; cdr3_aa: CASSFLTGAEQYF; d_call: TRBD1; j_call: TRBJ2-7; clone_size: NA; v_call: TRBV27; cdr3_length: 13
cdr3_nt: TGCGCCAGCAGCTATTTTTCTAGCGGGGGGAACAATGAGCAGTTCTTC; cdr3_aa: CASSYFSSGGNNEQFF; d_call: TRBD2; j_call: TRBJ2-1; clone_size: once; v_call: TRBV5-1; cdr3_length: 16
cdr3_nt: TGTGCCAGCAGTCAAGGACTAGCCGCTAGCACAGATACGCAGTATTTT; cdr3_aa: CASSQGLAASTDTQYF; d_call: TRBD2; j_call: TRBJ2-3; clone_size: NA; v_call: TRBV7-6; cdr3_length: 16
cdr3_nt: TGTGCCAGCAGCCGAGCCTACGAGCAGTACTTC; cdr3_aa: CASSRAYEQYF; d_call: NA; j_call: TRBJ2-7; clone_size: NA; v_call: TRBV11-3; cdr3_length: 11
cdr3_nt: TGCGCCAGCAGCCAGGGGGCTGGCACTGAAGCTTTCTTT; cdr3_aa: CASSQGAGTEAFF; d_call: TRBD1; j_call: TRBJ1-1; clone_size: NA; v_call: TRBV5-1; cdr3_length: 13
cdr3_nt: TGTGCCAGCAGCTGGGGGGGACTAGCGGCCTCCTACAATGAGCAGTTCTTC; cdr3_aa: CASSWGGLAASYNEQFF; d_call: TRBD2; j_call: TRBJ2-1; clone_size: once; v_call: TRBV5-4; cdr3_length: 17